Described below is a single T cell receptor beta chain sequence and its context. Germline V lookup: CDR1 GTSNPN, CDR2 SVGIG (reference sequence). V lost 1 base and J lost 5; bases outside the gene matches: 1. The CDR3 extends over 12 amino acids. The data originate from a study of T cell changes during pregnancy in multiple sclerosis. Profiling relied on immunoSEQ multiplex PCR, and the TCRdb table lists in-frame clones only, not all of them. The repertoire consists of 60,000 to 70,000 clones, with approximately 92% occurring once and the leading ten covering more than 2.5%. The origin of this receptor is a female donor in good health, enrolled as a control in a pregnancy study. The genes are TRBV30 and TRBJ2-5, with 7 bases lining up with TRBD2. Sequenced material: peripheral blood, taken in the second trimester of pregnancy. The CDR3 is CAWSGSGETQYF. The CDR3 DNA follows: TGTGCCTGGAGTGGTAGCGGGGAGACCCAGTACTTC.